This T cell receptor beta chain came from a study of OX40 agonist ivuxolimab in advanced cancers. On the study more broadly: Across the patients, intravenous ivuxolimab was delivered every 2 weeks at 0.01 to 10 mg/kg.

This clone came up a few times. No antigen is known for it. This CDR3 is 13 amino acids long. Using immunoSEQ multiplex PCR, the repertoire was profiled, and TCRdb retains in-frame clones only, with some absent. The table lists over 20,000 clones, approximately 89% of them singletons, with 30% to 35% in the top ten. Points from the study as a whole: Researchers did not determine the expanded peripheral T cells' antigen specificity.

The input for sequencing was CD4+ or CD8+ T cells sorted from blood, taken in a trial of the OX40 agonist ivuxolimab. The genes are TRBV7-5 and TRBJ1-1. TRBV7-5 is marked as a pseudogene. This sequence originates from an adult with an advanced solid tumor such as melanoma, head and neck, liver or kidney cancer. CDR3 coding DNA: TGTGCCAGAAGCTTCCGGGGGTGGGAAGAAGCTTTCTTT. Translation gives CARSFRGWEEAFF.